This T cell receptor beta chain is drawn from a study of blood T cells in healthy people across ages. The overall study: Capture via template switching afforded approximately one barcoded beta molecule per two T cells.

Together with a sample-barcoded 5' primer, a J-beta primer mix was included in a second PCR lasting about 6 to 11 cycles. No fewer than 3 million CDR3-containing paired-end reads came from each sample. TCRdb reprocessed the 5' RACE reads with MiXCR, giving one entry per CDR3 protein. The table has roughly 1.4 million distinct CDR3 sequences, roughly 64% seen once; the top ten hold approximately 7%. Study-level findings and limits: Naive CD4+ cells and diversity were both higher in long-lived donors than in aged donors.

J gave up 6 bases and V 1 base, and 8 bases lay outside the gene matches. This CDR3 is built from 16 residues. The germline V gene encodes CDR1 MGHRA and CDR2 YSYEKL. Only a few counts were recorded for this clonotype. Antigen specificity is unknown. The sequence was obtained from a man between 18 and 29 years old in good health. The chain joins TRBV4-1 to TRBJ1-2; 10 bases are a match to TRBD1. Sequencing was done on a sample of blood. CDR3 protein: CASSQGPGQGIDGYTF. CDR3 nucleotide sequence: TGCGCCAGCAGCCAAGGCCCGGGACAGGGGATTGATGGCTACACCTTC.